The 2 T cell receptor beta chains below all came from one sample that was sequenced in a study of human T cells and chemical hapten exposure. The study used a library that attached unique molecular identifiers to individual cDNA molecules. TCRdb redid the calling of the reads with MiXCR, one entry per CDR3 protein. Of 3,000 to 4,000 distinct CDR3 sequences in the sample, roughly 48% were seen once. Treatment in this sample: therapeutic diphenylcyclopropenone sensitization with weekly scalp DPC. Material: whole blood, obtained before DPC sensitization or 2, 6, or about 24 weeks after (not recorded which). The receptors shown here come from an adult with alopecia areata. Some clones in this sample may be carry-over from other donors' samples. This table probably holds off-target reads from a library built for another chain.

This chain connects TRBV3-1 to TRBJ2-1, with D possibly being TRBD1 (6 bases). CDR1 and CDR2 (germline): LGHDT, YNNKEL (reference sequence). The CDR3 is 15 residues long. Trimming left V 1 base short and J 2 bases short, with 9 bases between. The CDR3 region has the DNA TGTGCCAGCAGCCAAGGGACAGAGACCTACAATGAGCAGTTCTTC. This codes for CASSQGTETYNEQFF.

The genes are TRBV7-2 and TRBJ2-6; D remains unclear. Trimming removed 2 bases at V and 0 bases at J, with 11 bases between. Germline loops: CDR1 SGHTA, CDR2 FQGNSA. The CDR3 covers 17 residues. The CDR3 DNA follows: TGTGCCAGCAGCTTAAATGCCAGTCCCTCTGGGGCCAACGTCCTGACTTTC. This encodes CASSLNASPSGANVLTF.